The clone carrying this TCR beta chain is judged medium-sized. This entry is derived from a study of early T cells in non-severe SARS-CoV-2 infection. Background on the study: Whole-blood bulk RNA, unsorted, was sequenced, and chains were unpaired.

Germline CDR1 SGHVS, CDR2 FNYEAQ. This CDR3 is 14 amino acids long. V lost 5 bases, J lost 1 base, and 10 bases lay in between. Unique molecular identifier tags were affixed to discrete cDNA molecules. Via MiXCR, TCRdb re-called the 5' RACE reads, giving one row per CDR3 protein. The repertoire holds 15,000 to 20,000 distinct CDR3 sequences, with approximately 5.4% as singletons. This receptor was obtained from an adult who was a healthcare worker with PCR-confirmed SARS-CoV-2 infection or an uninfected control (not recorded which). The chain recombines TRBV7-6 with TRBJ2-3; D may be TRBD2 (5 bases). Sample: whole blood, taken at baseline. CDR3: CASSHEEGTDTQYF. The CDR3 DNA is TGTGCCAGCAGCCACGAGGAGGGCACAGATACGCAGTATTTT.